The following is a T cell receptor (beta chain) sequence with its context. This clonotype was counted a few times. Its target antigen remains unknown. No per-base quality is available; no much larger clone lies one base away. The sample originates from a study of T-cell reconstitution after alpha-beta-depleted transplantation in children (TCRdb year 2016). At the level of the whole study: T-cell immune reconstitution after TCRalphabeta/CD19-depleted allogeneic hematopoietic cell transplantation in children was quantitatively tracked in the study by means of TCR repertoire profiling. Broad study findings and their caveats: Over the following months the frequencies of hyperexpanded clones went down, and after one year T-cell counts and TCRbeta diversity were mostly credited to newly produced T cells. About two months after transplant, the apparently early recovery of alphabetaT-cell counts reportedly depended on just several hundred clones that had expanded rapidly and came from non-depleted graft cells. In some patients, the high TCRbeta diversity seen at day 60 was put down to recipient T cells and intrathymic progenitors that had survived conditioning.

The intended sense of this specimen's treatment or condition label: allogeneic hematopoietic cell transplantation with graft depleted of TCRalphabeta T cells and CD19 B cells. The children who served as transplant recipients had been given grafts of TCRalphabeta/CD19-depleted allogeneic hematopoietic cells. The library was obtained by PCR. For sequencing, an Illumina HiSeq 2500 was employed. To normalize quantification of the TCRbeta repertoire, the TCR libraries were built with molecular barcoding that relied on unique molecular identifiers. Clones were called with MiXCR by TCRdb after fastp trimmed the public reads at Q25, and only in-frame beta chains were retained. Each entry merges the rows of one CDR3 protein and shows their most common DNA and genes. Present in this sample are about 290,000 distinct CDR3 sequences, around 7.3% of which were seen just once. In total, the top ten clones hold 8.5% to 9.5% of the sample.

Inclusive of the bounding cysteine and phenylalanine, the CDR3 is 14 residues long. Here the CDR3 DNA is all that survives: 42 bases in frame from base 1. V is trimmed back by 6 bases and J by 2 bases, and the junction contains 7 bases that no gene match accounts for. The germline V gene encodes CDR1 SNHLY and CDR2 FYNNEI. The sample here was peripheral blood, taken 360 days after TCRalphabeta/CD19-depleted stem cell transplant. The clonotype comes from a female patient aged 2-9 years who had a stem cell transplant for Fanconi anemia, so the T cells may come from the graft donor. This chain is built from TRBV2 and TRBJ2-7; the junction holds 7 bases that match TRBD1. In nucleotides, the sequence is TGTGCCAGCAGGCAGGGGGTCCCAACCTACGAGCAGTACTTC. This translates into CASRQGVPTYEQYF.